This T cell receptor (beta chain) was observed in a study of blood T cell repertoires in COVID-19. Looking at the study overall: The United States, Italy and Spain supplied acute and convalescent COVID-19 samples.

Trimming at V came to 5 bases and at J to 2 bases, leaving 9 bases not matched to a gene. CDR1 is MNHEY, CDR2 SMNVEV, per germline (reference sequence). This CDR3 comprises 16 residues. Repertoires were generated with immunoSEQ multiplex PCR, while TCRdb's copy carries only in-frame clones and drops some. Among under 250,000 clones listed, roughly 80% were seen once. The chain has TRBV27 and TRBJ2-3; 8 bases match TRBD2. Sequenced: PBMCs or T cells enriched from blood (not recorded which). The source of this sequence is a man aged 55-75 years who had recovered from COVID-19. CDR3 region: CASSGVGRGATDTQYF. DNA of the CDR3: TGTGCCAGCAGTGGTGTGGGGCGGGGGGCCACAGATACGCAGTATTTT.